The next 5 T cell receptor beta chains were all read from a single sample in a study of CD8 T cells in Susac syndrome. About 0.5 to 1 ug RNA was reverse transcribed with random hexamers. From the immunoSEQ multiplex PCR reads, TCRdb called clonotypes with MiXCR, one entry per CDR3 protein. The sample shows about 100,000 distinct CDR3 sequences, about 95% of them seen only once. Sequencing input: CD8+ T cells from PBMCs. These receptors originate from a human donor with Susac syndrome.

In DNA, the CDR3 is TGTGCCAGCAGCCAAGATAGCCCTAGCTCCTACAATGAGCAGTTCTTC. This sequence encodes CASSQDSPSSYNEQFF. The chain has TRBV14 and TRBJ2-1; D is undetermined. This CDR3 spans 16 amino acids. Germline CDR1 is SGHDN and CDR2 is FVKESK. V shed 0 bases and J shed 0 bases, with 9 bases lying between them.

This chain joins TRBV20-1 and TRBJ2-5; 9 bases align to TRBD2. The J segment lost 2 bases and the V segment lost 1 base, leaving 8 bases of the junction unmatched. The CDR3 consists of 16 residues. Germline CDR1 reads DFQATT; CDR2 reads SNEGSKA (reference sequence). Here the CDR3 DNA reads TGCAGTGCTAGAGGGGGGCTAGCGGGGTATCAAGAGACCCAGTACTTC. Translated: CSARGGLAGYQETQYF.

This chain joins TRBV7-9 and TRBJ2-4; D gene unclear. The germline V and J ends were trimmed by 7 bases and 15 bases, with 19 bases remaining between them. Germline V lookup: CDR1 SEHNR, CDR2 FQNEAQ (reference sequence). The CDR3 runs to 12 residues. The CDR3 here is CASTDMLTPRYF. As DNA, the CDR3 is TGTGCCAGCACCGATATGTTGACCCCACGGTACTTC.

The chain employs TRBV12-3 or TRBV12-4 and TRBJ1-5; D is undetermined. Trimming cost V 6 bases and J 1 base, with 10 bases left between them. The CDR3 consists of 14 residues. As DNA, the CDR3 is TGTGCCAGCAGCCGCGGTTGGAGCAATCAGCCCCAGCATTTT. Its translation: CASSRGWSNQPQHF.

The chain uses TRBV29-1 and TRBJ2-3; TRBD2 matches 8 bases. The germline V gene has CDR1 SQVTM and CDR2 ANQGSEA. V gave up 2 bases and J gave up 1 base; unmatched junction bases: 2. The CDR3 has 14 residues. CDR3 protein: CSVERREGTDTQYF. The CDR3 DNA is TGCAGCGTTGAAAGGCGGGAGGGCACAGATACGCAGTATTTT.